Sequencing of this TCR beta chain was carried out in a study of human T cells and chemical hapten exposure. Study at large: Scalp application of diphenylcyclopropenone was performed weekly in patients across the entire approximately 24-week study. Alopecia areata, totalis or universalis affected patients, mainly female.

Time point described: patch test 2, 6 weeks after DPC sensitization. Sample treatment: therapeutic diphenylcyclopropenone sensitization with weekly scalp DPC. The V end lost 0 bases, the J end lost 9 bases, and 8 bases lay between the germline ends. This CDR3 has 13 residues. Germline V gene lookup returns CDR1 LGHNA and CDR2 YSLEER. TCRdb recomputed calls from the RACE reads with MiXCR, one row per CDR3 protein. The sample records just over 350,000 distinct CDR3 sequences, around 6% being singletons. This clonotype turned up a few times. This TCR was sampled from a woman younger than 30 with alopecia areata. Some clones in this sample may be carry-over from other donors' samples. The rearrangement joins TRBV4-3 to TRBJ1-4; D ambiguous. Sample: whole blood, taken in connection with sensitization to the hapten diphenylcyclopropenone (DPC). CDR3 amino acids: CASSQDPGQKLFF. In DNA, the CDR3 is TGCGCCAGCAGCCAAGATCCAGGTCAAAAACTGTTTTTT.